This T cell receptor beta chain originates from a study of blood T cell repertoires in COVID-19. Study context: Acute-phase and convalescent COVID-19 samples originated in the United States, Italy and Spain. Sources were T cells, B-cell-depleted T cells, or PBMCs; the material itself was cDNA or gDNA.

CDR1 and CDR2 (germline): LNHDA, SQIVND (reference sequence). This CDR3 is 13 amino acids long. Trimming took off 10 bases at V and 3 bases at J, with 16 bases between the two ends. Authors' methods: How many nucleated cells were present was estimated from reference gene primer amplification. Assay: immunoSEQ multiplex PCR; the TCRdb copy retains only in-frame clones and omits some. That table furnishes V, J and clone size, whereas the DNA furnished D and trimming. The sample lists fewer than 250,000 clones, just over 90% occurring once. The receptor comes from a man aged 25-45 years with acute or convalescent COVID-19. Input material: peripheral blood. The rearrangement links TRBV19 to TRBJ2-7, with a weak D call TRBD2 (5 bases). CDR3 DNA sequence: TGTGCCACCACGAAAAGCGGAAACTACGAGCAGTACTTC. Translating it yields CATTKSGNYEQYF.